This T cell receptor (beta chain) was retrieved from a study of identical twins. In germline, CDR1 is SQVTM, CDR2 ANQGSEA. The V and J ends lost 4 bases and 2 bases respectively, with 14 bases between them. This CDR3 has 14 amino acids. Each CDR3 protein gets one entry after TCRdb re-called the 5' RACE reads with MiXCR. The table includes approximately 670,000 distinct CDR3 sequences, 5.5% to 6.5% detected once. The receptor was isolated from a man younger than 35 in good health. The sequenced sample was naive T cells sorted from blood. The V call is TRBV29-1, the J call TRBJ2-5; D may be TRBD2 (5 bases). CDR3 in amino acids: CSVAGGLNQETQYF. The CDR3 bases are TGCAGCGTTGCGGGCGGGCTCAATCAAGAGACCCAGTACTTC. The full variable domain, completed using reference TRBV29-1 and TRBJ2-5, is SAVISQKPSRDICQRGTSLTIQCQVDSQVTMMFWYRQQPGQSLTLIATANQGSEATYESGFVIDKFPISRPNLTFSTLTVSNMSPEDSSIYLCSVAGGLNQETQYFGPGTRLLVL.